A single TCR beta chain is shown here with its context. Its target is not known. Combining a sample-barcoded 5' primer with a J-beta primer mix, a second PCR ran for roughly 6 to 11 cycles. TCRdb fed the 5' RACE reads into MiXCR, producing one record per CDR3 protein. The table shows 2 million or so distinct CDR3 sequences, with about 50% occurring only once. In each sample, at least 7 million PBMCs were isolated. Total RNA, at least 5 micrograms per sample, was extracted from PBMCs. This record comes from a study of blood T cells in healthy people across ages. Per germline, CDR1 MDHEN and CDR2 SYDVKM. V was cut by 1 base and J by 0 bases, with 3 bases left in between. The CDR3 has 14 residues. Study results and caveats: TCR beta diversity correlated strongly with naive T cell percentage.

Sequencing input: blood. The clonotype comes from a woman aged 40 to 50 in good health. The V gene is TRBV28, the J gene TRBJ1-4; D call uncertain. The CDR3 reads CASSLFTTNEKLFF. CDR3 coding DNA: TGTGCCAGCAGTTTATTTACAACTAATGAAAAACTGTTTTTT.